This entry is about one TCR beta chain. The target antigen is unknown. Repertoires were generated with immunoSEQ multiplex PCR, while TCRdb's copy carries only in-frame clones and drops some. The table lists about 130,000 clones, more than 75% of them singletons. This sample was included in a study of T cell responses to AZD1222 COVID-19 vaccine. Broader study findings: In the spike-specific TCR repertoire, nearly half reportedly target unmutated variant regions. Baseline antibody screening turned up just six seropositive AZD1222 recipients.

V shed 5 bases and J shed 6 bases, with 17 bases lying between them. Germline V CDR1 and CDR2: SEHNR, FQNEAQ (reference sequence). This CDR3 has 15 amino acids. The receptor's source is an adult in good health. Material: peripheral blood, obtained on day 0 of AZD1222 vaccination. This chain connects TRBV7-9 to TRBJ1-5; a weak D match, TRBD1 (6 bases). In DNA form, the CDR3 reads TGTGCCAGCAGCCTATCGGGACAAGGGGGTCAGCCCCAGCATTTT. Its protein is CASSLSGQGGQPQHF.